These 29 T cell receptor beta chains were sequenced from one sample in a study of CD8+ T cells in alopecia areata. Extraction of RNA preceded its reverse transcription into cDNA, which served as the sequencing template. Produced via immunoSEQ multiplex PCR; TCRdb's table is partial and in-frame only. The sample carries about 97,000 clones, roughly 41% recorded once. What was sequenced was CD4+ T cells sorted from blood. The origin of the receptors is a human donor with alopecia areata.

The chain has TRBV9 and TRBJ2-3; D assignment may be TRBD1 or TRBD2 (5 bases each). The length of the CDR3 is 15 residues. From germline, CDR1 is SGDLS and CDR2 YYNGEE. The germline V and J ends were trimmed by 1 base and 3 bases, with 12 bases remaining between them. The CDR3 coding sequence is TGTGCCAGCAGCGTACGGGACCAAAGAACAGATACGCAGTATTTT. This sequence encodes CASSVRDQRTDTQYF.

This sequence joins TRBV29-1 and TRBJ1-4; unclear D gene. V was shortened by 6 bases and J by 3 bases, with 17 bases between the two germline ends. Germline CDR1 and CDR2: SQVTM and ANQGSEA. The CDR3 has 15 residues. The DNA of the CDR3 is TGCAGCGTGGCCCCAGACGCAGGTTCTAATGAAAAACTGTTTTTT. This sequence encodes CSVAPDAGSNEKLFF.

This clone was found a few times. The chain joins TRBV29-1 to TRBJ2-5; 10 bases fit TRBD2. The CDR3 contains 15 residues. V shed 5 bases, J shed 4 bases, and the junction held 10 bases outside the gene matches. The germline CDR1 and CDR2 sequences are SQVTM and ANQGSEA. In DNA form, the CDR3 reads TGCAGCGTTAGCCTAGCGGGAGTCGCAGGAGAGACCCAGTACTTC. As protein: CSVSLAGVAGETQYF. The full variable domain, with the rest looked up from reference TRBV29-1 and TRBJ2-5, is SAVISQKPSRDICQRGTSLTIQCQVDSQVTMMFWYRQQPGQSLTLIATANQGSEATYESGFVIDKFPISRPNLTFSTLTVSNMSPEDSSIYLCSVSLAGVAGETQYFGPGTRLLVL.

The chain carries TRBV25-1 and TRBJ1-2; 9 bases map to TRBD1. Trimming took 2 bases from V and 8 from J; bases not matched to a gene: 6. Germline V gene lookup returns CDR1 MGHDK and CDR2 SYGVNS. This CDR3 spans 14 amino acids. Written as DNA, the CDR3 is TGTGCCAGCAGTGAAATCGGGACAGGGTACGGCTACACCTTC. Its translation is CASSEIGTGYGYTF.

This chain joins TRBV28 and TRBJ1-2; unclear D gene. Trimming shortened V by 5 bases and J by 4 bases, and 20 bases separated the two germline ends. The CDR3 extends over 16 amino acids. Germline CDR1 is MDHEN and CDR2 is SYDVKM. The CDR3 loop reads CASSQSTSDGSYGYTF. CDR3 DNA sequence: TGTGCCAGCAGTCAATCTACTTCTGACGGATCCTATGGCTACACCTTC.

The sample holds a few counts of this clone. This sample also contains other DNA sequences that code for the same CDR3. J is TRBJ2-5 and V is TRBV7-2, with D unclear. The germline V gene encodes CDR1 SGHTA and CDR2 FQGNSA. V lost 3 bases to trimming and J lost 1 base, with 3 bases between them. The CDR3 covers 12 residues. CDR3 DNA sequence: TGTGCCAGCAGCTTTCCCCAAGAGACCCAGTACTTC. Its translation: CASSFPQETQYF.

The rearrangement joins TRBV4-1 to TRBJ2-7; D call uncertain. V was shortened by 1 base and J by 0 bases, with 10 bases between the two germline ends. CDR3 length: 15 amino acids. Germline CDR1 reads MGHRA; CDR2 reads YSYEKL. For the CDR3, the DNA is TGCGCCAGCAGCCAAGGGGTTGCAGTCTCCTACGAGCAGTACTTC. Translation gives CASSQGVAVSYEQYF.

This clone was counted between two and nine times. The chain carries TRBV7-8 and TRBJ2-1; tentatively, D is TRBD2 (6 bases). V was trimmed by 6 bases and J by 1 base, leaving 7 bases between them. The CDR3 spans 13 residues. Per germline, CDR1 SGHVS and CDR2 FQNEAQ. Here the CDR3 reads CASRSGSYNEQFF. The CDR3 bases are TGTGCCAGCAGGAGCGGGTCCTACAATGAGCAGTTCTTC.

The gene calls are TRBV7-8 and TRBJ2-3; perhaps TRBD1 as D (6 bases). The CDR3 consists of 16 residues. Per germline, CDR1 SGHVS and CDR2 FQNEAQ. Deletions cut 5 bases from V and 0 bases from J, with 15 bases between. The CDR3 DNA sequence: TGTGCCAGCAGCATTGGACAGCTTCCTAGCACAGATACGCAGTATTTT. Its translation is CASSIGQLPSTDTQYF.

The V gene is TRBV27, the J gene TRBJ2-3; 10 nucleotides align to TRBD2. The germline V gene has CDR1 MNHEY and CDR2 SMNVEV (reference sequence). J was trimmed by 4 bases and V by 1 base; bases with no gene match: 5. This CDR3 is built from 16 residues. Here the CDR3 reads CASSLLLAGKPDTQYF. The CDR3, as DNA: TGTGCCAGCAGTTTATTACTAGCGGGGAAACCAGATACGCAGTATTTT.

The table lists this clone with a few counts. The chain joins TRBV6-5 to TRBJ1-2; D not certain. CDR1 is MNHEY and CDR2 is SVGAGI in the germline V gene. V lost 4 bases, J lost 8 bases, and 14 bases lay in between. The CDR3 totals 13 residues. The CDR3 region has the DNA TGTGCCAGCAGTTCAGGAGGTGGGAGAGGCTACACCTTC. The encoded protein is CASSSGGGRGYTF.

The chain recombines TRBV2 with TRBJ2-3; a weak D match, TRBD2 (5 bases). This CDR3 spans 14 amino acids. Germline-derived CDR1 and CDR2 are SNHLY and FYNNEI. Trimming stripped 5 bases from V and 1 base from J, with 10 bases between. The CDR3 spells CASSRDIGTDTQYF. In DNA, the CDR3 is TGTGCCAGCAGTCGGGATATCGGCACAGATACGCAGTATTTT. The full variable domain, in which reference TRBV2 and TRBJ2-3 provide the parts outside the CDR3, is EPEVTQTPSHQVTQMGQEVILRCVPISNHLYFYWYRQILGQKVEFLVSFYNNEISEKSEIFDDQFSVERPDGSNFTLKIRSTKLEDSAMYFCASSRDIGTDTQYFGPGTRLTVL.

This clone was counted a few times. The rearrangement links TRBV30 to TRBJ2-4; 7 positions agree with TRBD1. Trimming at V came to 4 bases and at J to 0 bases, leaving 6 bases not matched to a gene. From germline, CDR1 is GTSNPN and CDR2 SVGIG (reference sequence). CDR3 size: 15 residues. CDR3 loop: CAWNQQGIAKNIQYF. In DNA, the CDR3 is TGTGCCTGGAACCAACAGGGGATAGCCAAAAACATTCAGTACTTC.

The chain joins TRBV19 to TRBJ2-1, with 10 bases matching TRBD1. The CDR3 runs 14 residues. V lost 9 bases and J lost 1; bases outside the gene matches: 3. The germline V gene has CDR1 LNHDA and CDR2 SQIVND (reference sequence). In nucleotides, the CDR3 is TGTGCCAGACCGGACAGGGGGTCCTACAATGAGCAGTTCTTC. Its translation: CARPDRGSYNEQFF.

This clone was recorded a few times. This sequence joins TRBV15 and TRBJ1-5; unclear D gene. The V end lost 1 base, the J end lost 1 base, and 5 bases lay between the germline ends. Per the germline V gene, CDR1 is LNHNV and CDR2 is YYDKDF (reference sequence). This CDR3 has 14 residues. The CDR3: CATSRGRSNQPQHF. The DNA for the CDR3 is TGTGCCACCAGCAGAGGACGAAGCAATCAGCCCCAGCATTTT.

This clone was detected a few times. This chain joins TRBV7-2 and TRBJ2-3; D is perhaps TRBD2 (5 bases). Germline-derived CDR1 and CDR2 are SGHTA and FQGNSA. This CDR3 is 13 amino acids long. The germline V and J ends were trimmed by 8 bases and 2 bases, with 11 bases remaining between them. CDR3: CASLRVDTDTQYF. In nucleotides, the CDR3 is TGTGCCAGCCTGAGGGTAGACACAGATACGCAGTATTTT.

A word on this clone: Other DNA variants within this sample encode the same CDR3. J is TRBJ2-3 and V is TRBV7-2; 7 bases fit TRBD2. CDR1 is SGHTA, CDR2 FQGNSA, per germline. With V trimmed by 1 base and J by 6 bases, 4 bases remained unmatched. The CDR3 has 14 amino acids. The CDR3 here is CASSLGLAIDTQYF. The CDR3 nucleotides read TGTGCCAGCAGCTTAGGACTAGCTATCGATACGCAGTATTTT.

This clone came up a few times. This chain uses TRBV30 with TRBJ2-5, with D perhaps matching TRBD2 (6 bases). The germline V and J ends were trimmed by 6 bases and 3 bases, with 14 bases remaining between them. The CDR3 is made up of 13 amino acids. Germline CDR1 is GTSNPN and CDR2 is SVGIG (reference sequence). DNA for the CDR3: TGTGCCTGTTCCCGGAGGGCTAAAGAGACCCAGTACTTC. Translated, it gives CACSRRAKETQYF.

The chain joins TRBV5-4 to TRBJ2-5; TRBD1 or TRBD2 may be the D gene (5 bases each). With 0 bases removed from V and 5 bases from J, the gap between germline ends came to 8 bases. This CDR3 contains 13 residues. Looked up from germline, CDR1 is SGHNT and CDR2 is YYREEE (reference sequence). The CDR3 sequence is CASSLAGTETQYF. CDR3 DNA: TGTGCCAGCAGCTTGGCCGGGACGGAGACCCAGTACTTC.

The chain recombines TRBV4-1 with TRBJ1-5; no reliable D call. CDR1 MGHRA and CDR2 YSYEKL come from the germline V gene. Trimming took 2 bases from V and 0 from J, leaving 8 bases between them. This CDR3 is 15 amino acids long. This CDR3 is CASSQHGISNQPQHF. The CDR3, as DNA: TGCGCCAGCAGCCAACACGGAATTAGCAATCAGCCCCAGCATTTT.

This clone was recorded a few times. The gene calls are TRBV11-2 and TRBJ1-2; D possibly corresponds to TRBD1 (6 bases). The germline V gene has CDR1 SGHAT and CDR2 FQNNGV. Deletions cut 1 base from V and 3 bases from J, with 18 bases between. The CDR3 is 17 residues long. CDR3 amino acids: CASSLAGWARGDYGYTF. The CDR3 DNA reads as TGTGCCAGCAGCTTAGCAGGCTGGGCCAGGGGAGACTATGGCTACACCTTC.

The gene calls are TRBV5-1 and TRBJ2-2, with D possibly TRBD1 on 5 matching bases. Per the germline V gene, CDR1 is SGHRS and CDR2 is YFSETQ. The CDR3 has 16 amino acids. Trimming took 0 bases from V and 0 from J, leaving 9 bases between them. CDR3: CASSLETAANTGELFF. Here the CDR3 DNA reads TGCGCCAGCAGCTTGGAGACAGCCGCGAACACCGGGGAGCTGTTTTTT.

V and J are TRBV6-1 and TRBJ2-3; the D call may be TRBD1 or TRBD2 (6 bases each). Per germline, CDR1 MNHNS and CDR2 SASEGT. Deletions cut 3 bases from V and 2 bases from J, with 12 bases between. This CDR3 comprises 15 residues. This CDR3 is CASSEIGGITDTQYF. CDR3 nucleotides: TGTGCCAGCAGTGAGATAGGGGGGATCACAGATACGCAGTATTTT.

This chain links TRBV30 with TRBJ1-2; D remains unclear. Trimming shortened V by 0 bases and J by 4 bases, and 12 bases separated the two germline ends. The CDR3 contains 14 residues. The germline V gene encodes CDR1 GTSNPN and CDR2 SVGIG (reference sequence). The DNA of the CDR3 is TGTGCCTGGAGTGTCCAGACCGCGATCTATGGCTACACCTTC. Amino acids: CAWSVQTAIYGYTF.

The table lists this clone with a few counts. DNA of the CDR3: TGTGCCAGCAGCTTAGAGGTCCTAGCCCTTGGGGAGCTGTTTTTT. Translation: CASSLEVLALGELFF. The chain combines TRBV7-2 with TRBJ2-2, with a weak D call TRBD2 (5 bases). V was shortened by 1 base and J by 8 bases, with 14 bases between the two germline ends. CDR3 length equals 15 residues. Germline CDR1 is SGHTA and CDR2 is FQGNSA.

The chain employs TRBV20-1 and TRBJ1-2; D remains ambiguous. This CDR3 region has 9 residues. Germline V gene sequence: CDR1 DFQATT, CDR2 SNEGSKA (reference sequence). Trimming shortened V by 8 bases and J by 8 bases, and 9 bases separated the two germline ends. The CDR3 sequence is CSWGEGYTF. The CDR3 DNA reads TGCAGTTGGGGAGAAGGCTACACCTTC.

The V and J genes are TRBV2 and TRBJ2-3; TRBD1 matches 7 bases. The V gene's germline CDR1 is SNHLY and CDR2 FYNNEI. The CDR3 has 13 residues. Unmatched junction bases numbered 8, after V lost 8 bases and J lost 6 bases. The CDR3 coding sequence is TGTGCCAGCCAGAAGACAGGGTCCGATACGCAGTATTTT. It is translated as CASQKTGSDTQYF.

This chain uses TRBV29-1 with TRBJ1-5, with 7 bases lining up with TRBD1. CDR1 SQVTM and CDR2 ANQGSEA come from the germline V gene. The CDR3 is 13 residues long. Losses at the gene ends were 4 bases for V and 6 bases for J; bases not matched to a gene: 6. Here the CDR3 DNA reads TGCAGCGTTGGACAGGGAAACGGTCAGCCCCAGCATTTT. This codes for CSVGQGNGQPQHF. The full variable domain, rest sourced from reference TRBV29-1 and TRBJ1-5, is SAVISQKPSRDICQRGTSLTIQCQVDSQVTMMFWYRQQPGQSLTLIATANQGSEATYESGFVIDKFPISRPNLTFSTLTVSNMSPEDSSIYLCSVGQGNGQPQHFGDGTRLSIL.

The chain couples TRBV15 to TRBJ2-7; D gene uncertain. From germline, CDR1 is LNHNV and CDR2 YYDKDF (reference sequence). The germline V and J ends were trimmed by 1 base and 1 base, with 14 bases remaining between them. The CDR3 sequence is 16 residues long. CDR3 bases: TGTGCCACCAGCAGAGTCGACGGTTTACTTTCCTACGAGCAGTACTTC. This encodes CATSRVDGLLSYEQYF.